Following are 11 T cell receptor beta chains from one sample sequenced in a study of shared clonotypes between healthy human individuals. TCRdb's copy holds only in-frame clones and misses some; the assay was immunoSEQ multiplex PCR. The sample has 2 million to 2.5 million clones; 85% to 95% are singletons. Material: naive CD4+ T cells from PBMCs. The subset was: CD45RA+ positively selected. These receptors all stem from a man younger than 35 in good health. Some clones in this sample may be carry-over from other donors' samples.

The CDR3 protein is CASSAASETYF. In DNA, the CDR3 is TGTGCCAGCAGCGCCGCTAGCGAGACGTACTTC. The V call is TRBV27, the J call TRBJ2-7; D perhaps matches TRBD2 (6 bases). The ends were cut back, 6 bases at V and 12 bases at J, with 15 bases in the middle. This CDR3 has 11 residues. Germline V gives CDR1 MNHEY, CDR2 SMNVEV (reference sequence).

This clone appeared a single time. The gene calls are TRBV4-2 and TRBJ2-7, with TRBD1 matching over 8 bases. The CDR3 runs to 14 residues. Germline trimming cut 4 bases from V and 2 bases from J; bases unmatched to any gene: 4. The V gene's germline CDR1 is LGHNA and CDR2 YNFKEQ. The CDR3 nucleotides read TGTGCCAGCAGCCGTGGGACAGGAACCTACGAGCAGTACTTC. Its translation is CASSRGTGTYEQYF.

Remarks on this clone: The sample carries other DNA sequences with the same CDR3. The chain carries TRBV9 and TRBJ2-1; TRBD2 aligns across 13 bases. Germline V gene data show CDR1 as SGDLS and CDR2 as YYNGEE. The CDR3 is made up of 17 amino acids. V lost 4 bases to trimming and J lost 0 bases; unmatched junction nucleotides: 4. The CDR3 DNA follows: TGTGCCAGCAGCCCCAGGACTAGCGGGAGCTCCTACAATGAGCAGTTCTTC. This sequence encodes CASSPRTSGSSYNEQFF.

The rearrangement joins TRBV7-9 to TRBJ2-5; 14 bases agree with TRBD2. The CDR3 runs 16 residues. Germline values: CDR1 SEHNR, CDR2 FQNEAQ (reference sequence). V lost 2 bases and J lost 6; bases outside the gene matches: 5. In nucleotides, the CDR3 is TGTGCCAGCAGCTTAAGGACTAGCGGGAGGACACAGACCCAGTACTTC. Translation gives CASSLRTSGRTQTQYF.

The V gene is TRBV4-2, the J gene TRBJ1-5, with 9 nucleotides matching TRBD1. Per the germline V gene, CDR1 is LGHNA and CDR2 is YNFKEQ. CDR3 length: 16 residues. J gave up 7 bases and V 0 bases, and 7 bases lay outside the gene matches. The CDR3 protein is CASSQERTGVKQPQHF. The CDR3 DNA reads TGTGCCAGCAGCCAAGAACGGACAGGGGTTAAACAGCCCCAGCATTTT.

The genes are TRBV11-3 and TRBJ2-2; weak D call: TRBD1 (5 bases). The CDR3 is made up of 15 amino acids. CDR1 SGHNT and CDR2 YENEEA come from the germline V gene. V lost 5 bases and J lost 6, with 16 bases in between. The CDR3 DNA reads as TGTGCCAGCAGCAGAGTATTAGGGGTTCCCGGGGAGCTGTTTTTT. This codes for CASSRVLGVPGELFF. The full variable domain, its missing parts supplied by reference TRBV11-3 and TRBJ2-2, is EAGVVQSPRYKIIEKKQPVAFWCNPISGHNTLYWYLQNLGQGPELLIRYENEEAVDDSQLPKDRFSAERLKGVDSTLKIQPAELGDSAVYLCASSRVLGVPGELFFGEGSRLTVL.

The rearrangement joins TRBV28 to TRBJ2-1; D is ambiguous. The germline V gene encodes CDR1 MDHEN and CDR2 SYDVKM. The CDR3 extends over 11 amino acids. V was trimmed by 4 bases and J by 14 bases, leaving 12 bases between them. CDR3 bases: TGTGCCAGCAGTTCCGCGAACGCTAAGTTCTTC. The encoded protein is CASSSANAKFF.

The chain joins TRBV7-9 to TRBJ1-2, with D tentatively TRBD1 (5 bases). Trimming removed 3 bases at V and 6 bases at J, with 11 bases between. CDR3 size: 13 residues. The germline gives CDR1 SEHNR, CDR2 FQNEAQ (reference sequence). The CDR3 bases are TGTGCCAGCAGCTTCTCCGGGGGACATGGCTACACCTTC. Its translation: CASSFSGGHGYTF. The full variable domain, completed using reference TRBV7-9 and TRBJ1-2, is DTGVSQNPRHKITKRGQNVTFRCDPISEHNRLYWYRQTLGQGPEFLTYFQNEAQLEKSRLLSDRFSAERPKGSFSTLEIQRTEQGDSAMYLCASSFSGGHGYTFGSGTRLTVV.

The chain links TRBV4-2 to TRBJ2-7; D tentatively fits TRBD1 or TRBD2 (5 bases each). The germline gives CDR1 LGHNA, CDR2 YNFKEQ. V was shortened by 4 bases and J by 0 bases, with 16 bases between the two germline ends. The CDR3 is 16 amino acids. CDR3 nucleotide sequence: TGTGCCAGCAGCCTCAGGGAGACTGCGAGCTCCTACGAGCAGTACTTC. Its protein product is CASSLRETASSYEQYF.

The chain uses TRBV5-4 and TRBJ2-3, with 8 bases aligning to TRBD2. The CDR3 has 18 amino acids. V trimming: 3 bases; J trimming: 0 bases; junction bases outside the gene matches: 12. Germline CDR1 SGHNT, CDR2 YYREEE (reference sequence). CDR3 in amino acids: CASSSRPGIAGSTDTQYF. CDR3 bases: TGTGCCAGCAGCTCACGACCCGGAATAGCGGGAAGCACAGATACGCAGTATTTT.

This clone has only one observation. This sample also contains other DNA sequences that code for the same CDR3. V and J are TRBV5-6 and TRBJ2-7; perhaps TRBD2 as D (5 bases). This CDR3 is built from 14 residues. The germline V and J ends were trimmed by 0 bases and 2 bases, with 9 bases remaining between them. Germline V gives CDR1 SGHDT, CDR2 YYEEEE. The CDR3 nucleotides are TGTGCCAGCAGCTTGGGCTCGGGGACCTACGAGCAGTACTTC. It is translated as CASSLGSGTYEQYF.